These 5 T cell receptor beta chains came from one sample sequenced in a study of CD8 T cells in Susac syndrome. It was with random hexamers that roughly 0.45 to 1 ug RNA was reverse transcribed. TCRdb passed the immunoSEQ multiplex PCR reads through MiXCR, listing each CDR3 protein once. The table records roughly 200,000 distinct CDR3 sequences, about 93% of them present only once. Sequencing was performed on CD4+ T cells from PBMCs. Every receptor here comes from a human donor in good health.

The chain has TRBV28 and TRBJ2-5, with D uncertain. Germline V gene sequence: CDR1 MDHEN, CDR2 SYDVKM. The V end was cut by 2 bases, the J end by 5 bases, with 6 bases between. There are 12 residues in the CDR3. The DNA for the CDR3 is TGTGCCAGCAGTTTAACGACCGAGACCCAGTACTTC. Its translation is CASSLTTETQYF.

The chain uses TRBV5-1 and TRBJ2-3; TRBD2 aligns across 9 bases. The CDR3 covers 15 residues. After removal of 0 bases from V and 4 bases from J, the junction contained 3 bases not matched to a gene. Germline V gives CDR1 SGHRS, CDR2 YFSETQ. The CDR3 loop is CASSLAERGADTQYF. CDR3 DNA sequence: TGCGCCAGCAGCTTGGCGGAGCGGGGGGCAGATACGCAGTATTTT.

The chain combines TRBV29-1 with TRBJ2-3, with D unclear. CDR3 length: 13 amino acids. V dropped 4 bases and J dropped 5 bases, with 13 bases sitting between them. Germline V gene data show CDR1 as SQVTM and CDR2 as ANQGSEA. DNA for the CDR3: TGCAGCGTTGGGGCAATATTACGAGATACGCAGTATTTT. Translation gives CSVGAILRDTQYF.

J is TRBJ2-2 and V is TRBV7-3, with D unresolved. The CDR3 runs to 13 residues. Germline CDR1 is SGHTA and CDR2 is FQGTGA. V was shortened by 7 bases and J by 3 bases, with 9 bases between the two germline ends. CDR3 protein: CASTPGDTGELFF. The CDR3 DNA sequence: TGTGCCAGCACCCCTGGGGACACCGGGGAGCTGTTTTTT. Drawing the rest from reference TRBV7-3 and TRBJ2-2, the complete variable domain is GAGVSQTPSNKVTEKGKYVELRCDPISGHTALYWYRQSLGQGPEFLIYFQGTGAADDSGLPNDRFFAVRPEGSVSTLKIQRTERGDSAVYLCASTPGDTGELFFGEGSRLTVL.

This rearrangement joins TRBV30 to TRBJ2-5, with no clear D. Germline V gives CDR1 GTSNPN, CDR2 SVGIG (reference sequence). The CDR3 contains 13 residues. V lost 5 bases and J 4 bases, leaving 14 bases between the germline ends. CDR3 amino acids: CAWDRALVETQYF. The DNA for the CDR3 is TGTGCCTGGGACCGGGCTTTGGTAGAGACCCAGTACTTC.